The 27 T cell receptor beta chains given below trace back to one sample, sequenced in a study of blood T cell repertoires in COVID-19. The table came from immunoSEQ multiplex PCR; TCRdb's copy has only in-frame clones and leaves some out. The table has some 110,000 clones, around four fifths seen once. The specimen sequenced was peripheral blood. The receptor set was obtained from a man between 25 and 39 years old with acute or convalescent COVID-19.

The V and J genes are TRBV5-1 and TRBJ1-2; unclear D gene. Germline-derived CDR1 and CDR2 are SGHRS and YFSETQ. With 5 bases removed from V and 3 bases from J, the gap between germline ends came to 5 bases. This CDR3 is built from 11 residues. CDR3 nucleotide sequence: TGCGCCAGCAGTGAGGACTATGGCTACACCTTC. Translation: CASSEDYGYTF.

CDR3 amino acids: CASSKDRGETQYF. The CDR3 DNA is TGTGCCAGCAGTAAAGACAGGGGCGAGACCCAGTACTTC. The chain recombines TRBV11-2 with TRBJ2-5, with 8 nucleotides matching TRBD1. Germline V gene sequence: CDR1 SGHAT, CDR2 FQNNGV. The ends lost 6 bases at V and 5 bases at J; junction bases unmatched: 5. The CDR3 contains 13 residues.

This chain joins TRBV7-8 and TRBJ1-5; D not certain. V was cut by 2 bases and J by 2 bases, with 13 bases left in between. The CDR3 runs to 16 residues. Germline V CDR1 and CDR2: SGHVS, FQNEAQ. In DNA form, the CDR3 reads TGTGCCAGCAGCTTACTAATCGGGAGGGGCAATCAGCCCCAGCATTTT. Translated: CASSLLIGRGNQPQHF. The entire variable domain, with the rest obtained from reference TRBV7-8 and TRBJ1-5, is as follows: GAGVSQSPRYKVAKRGQDVALRCDPISGHVSLFWYQQALGQGPEFLTYFQNEAQLDKSGLPSDRFFAERPEGSVSTLKIQRTQQEDSAVYLCASSLLIGRGNQPQHFGDGTRLSIL.

The chain uses TRBV5-1 and TRBJ1-4, with D hard to call. CDR1 is SGHRS, CDR2 YFSETQ, per germline. The CDR3 covers 14 residues. Trimming cost V 4 bases and J 2 bases, with 9 bases left between them. In nucleotides, the CDR3 is TGCGCCAGCAGCCGCCCCGGGACTAATGAAAAACTGTTTTTT. Translated: CASSRPGTNEKLFF.

V is TRBV5-6 and J is TRBJ1-2, with 10 nucleotides matching TRBD1. The V gene's germline CDR1 is SGHDT and CDR2 YYEEEE. This CDR3 has 15 amino acids. J was trimmed by 8 bases and V by 4 bases; bases with no gene match: 11. The CDR3 sequence: CASSPGTGVRRGYTF. CDR3 coding DNA: TGTGCCAGCAGCCCAGGGACAGGGGTAAGGAGAGGCTACACCTTC.

The rearrangement links TRBV27 to TRBJ2-1; 7 bases map to TRBD2. The CDR3 totals 12 residues. Germline values: CDR1 MNHEY, CDR2 SMNVEV (reference sequence). The V gene end was trimmed by 5 bases and the J gene end by 11 bases; junction bases not matched to a gene: 6. The CDR3 DNA sequence: TGTGCCAGCAGTCCCCCGGGACTACAGCAGTTCTTC. Translated: CASSPPGLQQFF.

The genes are TRBV11-3 and TRBJ2-4; 10 bases line up with TRBD2. The V gene end was trimmed by 5 bases and the J gene end by 9 bases; junction bases not matched to a gene: 7. The CDR3 is 14 amino acids. From germline, CDR1 is SGHNT and CDR2 YENEEA. CDR3 in amino acids: CASSPGTSEGIQYF. CDR3 bases: TGTGCCAGCAGCCCGGGGACTAGCGAGGGCATTCAGTACTTC. Together with reference TRBV11-3 and TRBJ2-4, the CDR3 gives the full variable domain: EAGVVQSPRYKIIEKKQPVAFWCNPISGHNTLYWYLQNLGQGPELLIRYENEEAVDDSQLPKDRFSAERLKGVDSTLKIQPAELGDSAVYLCASSPGTSEGIQYFGAGTRLSVL.

The gene calls are TRBV5-4 and TRBJ2-1; D is perhaps TRBD1 (5 bases). V shed 2 bases and J shed 0 bases, with 9 bases lying between them. This CDR3 comprises 15 residues. The germline CDR1 and CDR2 sequences are SGHNT and YYREEE (reference sequence). CDR3 DNA sequence: TGTGCCAGCAGCTTATATGGGGCCTCCTACAATGAGCAGTTCTTC. This encodes CASSLYGASYNEQFF.

The gene calls are TRBV11-2 and TRBJ2-3, with 9 bases matching TRBD2. CDR1 and CDR2 (germline): SGHAT, FQNNGV. The CDR3 consists of 17 residues. V trimming: 5 bases; J trimming: 4 bases; junction bases outside the gene matches: 13. CDR3 DNA sequence: TGTGCCAGCAGCCCCCTCGCGGGGGGGGCGGTGGCAGATACGCAGTATTTT. Translation gives CASSPLAGGAVADTQYF.

The chain recombines TRBV7-9 with TRBJ1-3; TRBD1 agrees at 7 bases. The CDR3 extends over 16 amino acids. Per germline, CDR1 SEHNR and CDR2 FQNEAQ (reference sequence). V shed 1 base and J 0 bases; nucleotides not matched to a gene: 3. For the CDR3, the DNA is TGTGCCAGCAGCTTAGGGGACAGCATCTCTGGAAACACCATATATTTT. It is translated as CASSLGDSISGNTIYF.

The V and J genes are TRBV5-1 and TRBJ2-7, with TRBD2 matching 11 bases. The CDR3 loop spans 17 amino acids. Germline values: CDR1 SGHRS, CDR2 YFSETQ. The J segment lost 5 bases and the V segment lost 0 bases, leaving 10 bases of the junction unmatched. This CDR3 is CASSLVGLAGGLDEQYV. In nucleotides, the CDR3 is TGCGCCAGCAGCTTGGTTGGGCTAGCGGGAGGTTTGGACGAGCAGTACGTC.

This chain joins TRBV30 and TRBJ2-7; D is unresolved. The CDR3 consists of 11 residues. Germline CDR1 GTSNPN, CDR2 SVGIG (reference sequence). Deletions cut 0 bases from V and 5 bases from J, with 5 bases between. The CDR3 DNA follows: TGTGCCTGGAGTGTACTCCACGAGCAGTACTTC. Translating it yields CAWSVLHEQYF.

The rearrangement uses TRBV6-1 and TRBJ2-1; the D is unclear. This CDR3 has 15 amino acids. Deletions cut 0 bases from V and 2 bases from J, with 8 bases between. From germline, CDR1 is MNHNS and CDR2 SASEGT. The CDR3 loop reads CASSEAAGTYNEQFF. CDR3 DNA: TGTGCCAGCAGTGAAGCTGCTGGCACCTACAATGAGCAGTTCTTC.

This sequence joins TRBV19 and TRBJ2-7; D perhaps matches TRBD2 (6 bases). Trimming removed 4 bases at V and 6 bases at J, with 19 bases between. Germline V gives CDR1 LNHDA, CDR2 SQIVND (reference sequence). CDR3 length equals 15 residues. DNA for the CDR3: TGTGCCAGTAGTACTAGCCCCGGGGGAAGCGCCGAGCAGTACTTC. It yields the protein CASSTSPGGSAEQYF.

This chain links TRBV11-1 with TRBJ2-5; 7 positions match TRBD1. This CDR3 contains 16 residues. Germline trimming cut 6 bases from V and 5 bases from J; bases unmatched to any gene: 15. Looked up from germline, CDR1 is SGHAT and CDR2 is FQDESV (reference sequence). The CDR3 sequence is CASSYRQGRTPETQYF. CDR3 nucleotides: TGTGCCAGCAGTTATCGACAGGGCCGCACACCGGAGACCCAGTACTTC.

This chain connects TRBV27 to TRBJ2-2; D is perhaps TRBD2 (6 bases). From germline, CDR1 is MNHEY and CDR2 SMNVEV (reference sequence). The CDR3 is made up of 13 amino acids. Trimming left V 6 bases short and J 8 bases short, with 13 bases between. CDR3 coding DNA: TGTGCCAGCAGCAGGAGGGGAACGGGGGAGCTGTTTTTT. This sequence encodes CASSRRGTGELFF.

CDR3 sequence reads: CASSSGLGAINEQFF. The CDR3 DNA reads as TGTGCCAGCAGCTCGGGACTAGGAGCGATCAATGAGCAGTTCTTC. The chain carries TRBV11-2 and TRBJ2-1; 8 nucleotides match TRBD2. Germline V gives CDR1 SGHAT, CDR2 FQNNGV. The junction had 8 bases not matched to a gene; V was cut back by 4 bases and J by 6 bases. There are 15 residues in the CDR3.

The chain carries TRBV5-4 and TRBJ2-1; 9 bases match TRBD2. Trimming took 0 bases from V and 4 from J; bases not matched to a gene: 11. Germline V gene data show CDR1 as SGHNT and CDR2 as YYREEE (reference sequence). The CDR3 loop spans 18 amino acids. The chain's CDR3 is CASSLGEVAGAIYNEQFF. The DNA of the CDR3 is TGTGCCAGCAGCTTGGGGGAGGTAGCGGGGGCCATATACAATGAGCAGTTCTTC.

V usage is TRBV5-4 and J usage is TRBJ1-4; no firm D call. CDR3 length: 16 amino acids. V was clipped by 3 bases and J by 7 bases, with 19 bases between them. The germline V gene encodes CDR1 SGHNT and CDR2 YYREEE (reference sequence). This CDR3 is CASSSGTDLLGEKLFF. The DNA of the CDR3 is TGTGCCAGCAGCTCGGGAACAGATCTCCTAGGTGAAAAACTGTTTTTT. The variable domain in full, completed from reference TRBV5-4 and TRBJ1-4, reads ETGVTQSPTHLIKTRGQQVTLRCSSQSGHNTVSWYQQALGQGPQFIFQYYREEENGRGNFPPRFSGLQFPNYSSELNVNALELDDSALYLCASSSGTDLLGEKLFFGSGTQLSVL.

A few counts support this clone. This chain links TRBV6-2 or TRBV6-3 with TRBJ2-3, with 12 bases fitting TRBD2. Germline V gives CDR1 MNHEY, CDR2 SVGEGT. The CDR3 consists of 16 residues. Trimming took 0 bases from V and 3 from J; bases not matched to a gene: 1. CDR3 nucleotide sequence: TGTGCCAGCAGTTACTCCGGACTAGCGGGGACAGATACGCAGTATTTT. This sequence encodes CASSYSGLAGTDTQYF.

The rearrangement links TRBV19 to TRBJ1-1, with 10 bases lining up with TRBD1. The J segment lost 5 bases and the V segment lost 2 bases, leaving 8 bases of the junction unmatched. The CDR3 has 16 amino acids. Germline V gene lookup returns CDR1 LNHDA and CDR2 SQIVND (reference sequence). This chain's CDR3 is CASSISPDRGQTEAFF. The CDR3 coding sequence is TGTGCCAGTAGTATATCCCCCGACAGGGGGCAGACTGAAGCTTTCTTT. The full variable domain, its missing parts supplied by reference TRBV19 and TRBJ1-1, is DGGITQSPKYLFRKEGQNVTLSCEQNLNHDAMYWYRQDPGQGLRLIYYSQIVNDFQKGDIAEGYSVSREKKESFPLTVTSAQKNPTAFYLCASSISPDRGQTEAFFGQGTRLTVV.

At least ten counts were recorded for this clone. The rearrangement links TRBV6-1 to TRBJ2-7, with 11 bases lining up with TRBD2. The CDR3 has 15 amino acids. The V gene's germline CDR1 is MNHNS and CDR2 SASEGT. V shed 1 base, J shed 2 bases, and the junction held 1 base outside the gene matches. The CDR3 loop reads CASSEELAGAYEQYV. CDR3 nucleotides: TGTGCCAGCAGTGAAGAACTAGCGGGGGCCTACGAGCAGTACGTC.

The V and J genes are TRBV11-3 and TRBJ1-2; D is possibly TRBD1 (6 bases). CDR1 and CDR2 from the germline V gene are SGHNT and YENEEA. The CDR3 has 15 amino acids. V was shortened by 1 base and J by 8 bases, with 17 bases between the two germline ends. CDR3 sequence: CASSLGQGRIYGYTF. The CDR3 DNA sequence: TGTGCCAGCAGCTTAGGCCAGGGGCGGATCTACGGCTACACCTTC.

The chain has TRBV7-9 and TRBJ1-3; D is uncertain. This CDR3 has 17 residues. Germline assignment: CDR1 SEHNR and CDR2 FQNEAQ (reference sequence). Trimming took off 4 bases at V and 2 bases at J, with 18 bases between the two ends. DNA for the CDR3: TGTGCCAGCAGCTCGACGGCGGTAGTACAAGCTGGAAACACCATATATTTT. Protein: CASSSTAVVQAGNTIYF.

V usage is TRBV2 and J usage is TRBJ1-3, with no clear D. CDR3 length: 14 residues. V was shortened by 4 bases and J by 1 base, with 8 bases between the two germline ends. In germline, CDR1 is SNHLY, CDR2 FYNNEI. The CDR3 loop reads CASSATVSGNTIYF. The CDR3 DNA sequence: TGTGCCAGCAGTGCTACAGTTTCTGGAAACACCATATATTTT. Using reference TRBV2 and TRBJ1-3 for the parts outside the CDR3, the full variable domain is EPEVTQTPSHQVTQMGQEVILRCVPISNHLYFYWYRQILGQKVEFLVSFYNNEISEKSEIFDDQFSVERPDGSNFTLKIRSTKLEDSAMYFCASSATVSGNTIYFGEGSWLTVV.

The chain recombines TRBV6-5 with TRBJ1-1, with TRBD1 as a possible D gene (6 bases). Germline-derived CDR1 and CDR2 are MNHEY and SVGAGI. This CDR3 is 13 amino acids long. V was trimmed by 7 bases and J by 5 bases, leaving 14 bases between them. CDR3 in DNA: TGTGCCAGCACCTCCCCCGGACAGACTGAAGCTTTCTTT. This translates into CASTSPGQTEAFF.

The V and J genes are TRBV9 and TRBJ2-3; 7 nucleotides line up with TRBD1. V gave up 2 bases and J gave up 8 bases; unmatched junction bases: 11. There are 15 residues in the CDR3. From germline, CDR1 is SGDLS and CDR2 YYNGEE. This CDR3 is CASSVRDSLSSTQYF. CDR3 DNA sequence: TGTGCCAGCAGCGTTCGGGACAGTCTTTCTTCTACGCAGTATTTT.